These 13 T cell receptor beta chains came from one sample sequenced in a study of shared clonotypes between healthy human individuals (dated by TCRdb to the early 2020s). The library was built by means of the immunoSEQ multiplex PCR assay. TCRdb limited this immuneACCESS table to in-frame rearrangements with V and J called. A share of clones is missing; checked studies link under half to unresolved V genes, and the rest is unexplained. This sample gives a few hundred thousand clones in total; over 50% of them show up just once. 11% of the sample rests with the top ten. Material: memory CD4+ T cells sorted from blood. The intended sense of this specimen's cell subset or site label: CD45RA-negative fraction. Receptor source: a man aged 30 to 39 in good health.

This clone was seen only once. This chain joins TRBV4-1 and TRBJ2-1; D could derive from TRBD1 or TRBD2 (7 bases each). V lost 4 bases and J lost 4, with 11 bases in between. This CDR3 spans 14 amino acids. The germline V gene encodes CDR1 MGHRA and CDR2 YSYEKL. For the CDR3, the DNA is TGCGCCAGCAGCCGGGAGGGGGCTTACAATGAGCAGTTCTTC. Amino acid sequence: CASSREGAYNEQFF.

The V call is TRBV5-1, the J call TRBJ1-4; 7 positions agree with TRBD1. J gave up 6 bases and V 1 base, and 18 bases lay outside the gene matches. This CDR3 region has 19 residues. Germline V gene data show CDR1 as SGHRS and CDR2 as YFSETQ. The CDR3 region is CASSLPQSVDRWGDEKLFF. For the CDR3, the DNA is TGCGCCAGCAGCTTGCCCCAGAGCGTGGACAGGTGGGGGGATGAAAAACTGTTTTTT. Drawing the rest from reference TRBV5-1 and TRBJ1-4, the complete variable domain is KAGVTQTPRYLIKTRGQQVTLSCSPISGHRSVSWYQQTPGQGLQFLFEYFSETQRNKGNFPGRFSGRQFSNSRSEMNVSTLELGDSALYLCASSLPQSVDRWGDEKLFFGSGTQLSVL.

The CDR3 spells CASRKGINQPQHF. CDR3 DNA sequence: TGTGCCAGCAGGAAAGGGATCAATCAGCCCCAGCATTTT. The chain is built from TRBV28 and TRBJ1-5; D uncertain. The V and J ends lost 6 bases and 3 bases respectively, with 9 bases between them. Per germline, CDR1 MDHEN and CDR2 SYDVKM. This CDR3 contains 13 residues.

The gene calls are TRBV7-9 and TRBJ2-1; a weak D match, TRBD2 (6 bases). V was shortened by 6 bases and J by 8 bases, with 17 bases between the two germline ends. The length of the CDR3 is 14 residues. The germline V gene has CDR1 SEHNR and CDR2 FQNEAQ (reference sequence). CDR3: CASSSSWRADEQFF. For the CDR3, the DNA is TGTGCCAGCAGTTCGTCGTGGAGGGCCGATGAGCAGTTCTTC.

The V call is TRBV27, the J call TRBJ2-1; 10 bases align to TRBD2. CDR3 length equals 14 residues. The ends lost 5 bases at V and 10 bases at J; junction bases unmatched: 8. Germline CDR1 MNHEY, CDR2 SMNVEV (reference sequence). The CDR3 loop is CASSLLAGSGEQFF. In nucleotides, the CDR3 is TGTGCCAGCAGTCTACTAGCGGGATCGGGAGAGCAGTTCTTC.

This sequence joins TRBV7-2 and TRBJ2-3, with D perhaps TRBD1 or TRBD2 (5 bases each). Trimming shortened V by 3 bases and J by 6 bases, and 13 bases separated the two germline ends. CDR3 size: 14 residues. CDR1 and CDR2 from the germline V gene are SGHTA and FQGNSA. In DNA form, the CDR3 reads TGTGCCAGCAGCTTGGTGGGGACGTACGATACGCAGTATTTT. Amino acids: CASSLVGTYDTQYF.

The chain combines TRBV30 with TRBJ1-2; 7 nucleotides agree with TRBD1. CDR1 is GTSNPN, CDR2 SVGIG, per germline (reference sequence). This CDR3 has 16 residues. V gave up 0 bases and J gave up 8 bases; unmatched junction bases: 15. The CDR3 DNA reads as TGTGCCTGGAGTGTCGGACTACAGGGGAAAGTGAAAGGCTACACCTTC. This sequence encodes CAWSVGLQGKVKGYTF.

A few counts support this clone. CDR3 DNA: TGTGCCAGTAGTGGTGGGCAGGGCTACGAGCAGTACTTC. Translated: CASSGGQGYEQYF. V gene TRBV19 combines with J gene TRBJ2-7, with D possibly matching TRBD1 (5 bases). The CDR3 contains 13 residues. Looked up from germline, CDR1 is LNHDA and CDR2 is SQIVND (reference sequence). V lost 5 bases, J lost 3 bases, and 11 bases lay in between.

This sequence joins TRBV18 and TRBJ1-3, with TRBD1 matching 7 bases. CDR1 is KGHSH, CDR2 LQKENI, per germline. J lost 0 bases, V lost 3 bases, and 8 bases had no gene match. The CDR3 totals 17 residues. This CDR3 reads CASSPGQLTSSGNTIYF. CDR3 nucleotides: TGTGCCAGCTCACCGGGACAGTTAACTTCCTCTGGAAACACCATATATTTT.

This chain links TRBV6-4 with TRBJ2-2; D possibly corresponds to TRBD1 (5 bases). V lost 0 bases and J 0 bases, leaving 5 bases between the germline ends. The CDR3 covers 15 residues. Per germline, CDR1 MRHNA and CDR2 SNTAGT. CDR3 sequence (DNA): TGTGCCAGCAGTGACTCGGACACGAACACCGGGGAGCTGTTTTTT. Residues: CASSDSDTNTGELFF.

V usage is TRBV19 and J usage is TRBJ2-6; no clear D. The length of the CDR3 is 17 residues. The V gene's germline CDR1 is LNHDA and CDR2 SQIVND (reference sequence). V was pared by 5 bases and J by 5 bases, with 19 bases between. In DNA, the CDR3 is TGTGCCAGTAGTGGGGTAAAATCACAAAGTCGGGCCAACGTCCTGACTTTC. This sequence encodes CASSGVKSQSRANVLTF.

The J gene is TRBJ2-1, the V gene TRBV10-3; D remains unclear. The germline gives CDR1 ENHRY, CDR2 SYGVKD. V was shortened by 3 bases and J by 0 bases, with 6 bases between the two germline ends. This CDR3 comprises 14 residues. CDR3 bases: TGTGCCATCAGTGACAGGAACTCCTACAATGAGCAGTTCTTC. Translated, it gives CAISDRNSYNEQFF.

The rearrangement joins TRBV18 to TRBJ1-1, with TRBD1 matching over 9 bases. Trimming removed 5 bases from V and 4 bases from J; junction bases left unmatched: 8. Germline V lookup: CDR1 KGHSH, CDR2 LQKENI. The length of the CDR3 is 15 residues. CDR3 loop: CASSSGQGGITEAFF. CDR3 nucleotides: TGTGCCAGCTCATCGGGACAGGGTGGTATCACTGAAGCTTTCTTT. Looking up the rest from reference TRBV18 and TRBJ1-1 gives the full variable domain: NAGVMQNPRHLVRRRGQEARLRCSPMKGHSHVYWYRQLPEEGLKFMVYLQKENIIDESGMPKERFSAEFPKEGPSILRIQQVVRGDSAAYFCASSSGQGGITEAFFGQGTRLTVV.